These 25 T cell receptor beta chains share one sample of origin, sequenced in a study of blood T cell repertoires in COVID-19. Sequencing used immunoSEQ multiplex PCR; TCRdb keeps in-frame clones, though not all of them. This table holds a few hundred thousand clones, approximately 87% found once. The specimen sequenced was peripheral blood. The receptor source for this set is a man between 60 and 75 years old who had recovered from COVID-19.

V and J are TRBV9 and TRBJ2-3; 9 bases are shared with TRBD1. The V and J ends lost 4 bases and 4 bases, in that order; junction bases with no gene match: 10. Germline V gene sequence: CDR1 SGDLS, CDR2 YYNGEE. The CDR3 spans 16 residues. The CDR3 loop reads CASSIRPGQGADTQYF. The CDR3, as DNA: TGTGCCAGCAGCATACGTCCGGGACAGGGAGCAGATACGCAGTATTTT.

This sequence joins TRBV19 and TRBJ2-2, with TRBD1 identical over 7 bases. Trimming cost V 4 bases and J 5 bases; bases outside gene matches: 7. Germline V gene data show CDR1 as LNHDA and CDR2 as SQIVND (reference sequence). The CDR3 is made up of 15 amino acids. The CDR3 here is CASSTQGPTTGELFF. CDR3 coding DNA: TGTGCCAGTAGTACACAGGGGCCCACGACCGGGGAGCTGTTTTTT.

The chain links TRBV11-3 to TRBJ2-1; D is undetermined. The CDR3 has 12 residues. Trimming took off 1 base at V and 8 bases at J, with 6 bases between the two ends. Germline values: CDR1 SGHNT, CDR2 YENEEA. The DNA for the CDR3 is TGTGCCAGCAGCTTAGGGCGGTATGAGCAGTTCTTC. This gives the protein CASSLGRYEQFF.

This rearrangement joins TRBV4-2 to TRBJ2-1, with 8 bases fitting TRBD2. This CDR3 has 15 amino acids. V dropped 5 bases and J dropped 3; count of bases not matched to a gene: 6. CDR1 is LGHNA and CDR2 is YNFKEQ in the germline V gene. DNA of the CDR3: TGTGCCAGCAGCTACATGGCGGGAGGCTACAATGAGCAGTTCTTC. It codes for CASSYMAGGYNEQFF.

This chain connects TRBV12-5 to TRBJ2-5; D remains unclear. Germline CDR1 reads LGHNT; CDR2 reads FRNRAP. Trimming removed 4 bases from V and 5 bases from J, with 8 bases in between. This CDR3 has 12 residues. The CDR3 loop reads CASGSNGETQYF. CDR3 sequence (DNA): TGTGCTAGTGGTTCCAACGGGGAGACCCAGTACTTC.

This chain connects TRBV3-1 (or the pseudogene TRBV3-2) to TRBJ2-2; TRBD2 matches at 9 bases. The germline CDR1 and CDR2 sequences are LGHDT and YNNKEL (reference sequence). The CDR3 runs to 15 residues. With 3 bases clipped from V and 5 bases from J, the junction kept 4 bases outside the gene matches. In DNA form, the CDR3 reads TGTGCCAGCAGCCATCTAGCGGGAAAGACCGGGGAGCTGTTTTTT. This encodes CASSHLAGKTGELFF.

A note on this clone: One end of the junction does not line up with germline, which may come from a read error. The J gene is TRBJ1-1, the V gene TRBV6-5; TRBD1 agrees at 10 bases. The CDR3 runs to 14 residues. Germline CDR1 and CDR2: MNHEY and SVGAGI. The CDR3 sequence is CASTKGQGNAEAFF. The DNA for the CDR3 is TGTGCCAGCACTAAGGGACAGGGGAACGCTGAAGCTTTCTTT.

The chain combines TRBV4-2 with TRBJ1-4, with 7 positions matching TRBD1. V gave up 0 bases and J gave up 8 bases; unmatched junction bases: 9. This CDR3 has 16 residues. Germline loops: CDR1 LGHNA, CDR2 YNFKEQ. CDR3 loop: CASSQEWRGRGEKLFF. CDR3 bases: TGTGCCAGCAGCCAAGAGTGGAGGGGGCGAGGCGAAAAACTGTTTTTT.

V is TRBV6-5 and J is TRBJ2-7; tentative D call: TRBD1 (6 bases). Germline assignment: CDR1 MNHEY and CDR2 SVGAGI. This CDR3 region has 16 residues. The V gene lost 2 bases and the J gene lost 0 bases, with 14 bases spanning the gap. Written as DNA, the CDR3 is TGTGCCAGCAGTTACGACTGGGACACAACCTCCTACGAGCAGTACTTC. Translated, it gives CASSYDWDTTSYEQYF.

The genes are TRBV18 and TRBJ2-1; a possible D gene is TRBD2 (5 bases). The CDR3 sequence is 15 residues long. The V end lost 2 bases, the J end lost 5 bases, and 13 bases lay between the germline ends. The germline CDR1 and CDR2 sequences are KGHSH and LQKENI. The CDR3, as DNA: TGTGCCAGCTCACCAGGAAGCGGCCGCAACAATGAGCAGTTCTTC. It is translated as CASSPGSGRNNEQFF.

The chain has TRBV7-2 and TRBJ2-1; 12 bases map to TRBD2. The V segment lost 3 bases and the J segment 5 bases; nucleotides outside the gene matches: 5. Germline V gives CDR1 SGHTA, CDR2 FQGNSA. CDR3 length: 16 amino acids. The CDR3 nucleotides read TGTGCCAGCAGCTTCGGACTAGCGGGGTTCAACAATGAGCAGTTCTTC. Translation gives CASSFGLAGFNNEQFF.

The chain employs TRBV28 and TRBJ2-2, with unresolved D. The V gene lost 5 bases and the J gene lost 6 bases, with 7 bases spanning the gap. The V gene's germline CDR1 is MDHEN and CDR2 SYDVKM. There are 12 residues in the CDR3. DNA for the CDR3: TGTGCCAGCAGTCTCCTACCCGGGGAGCTGTTTTTT. This codes for CASSLLPGELFF.

The chain combines TRBV19 with TRBJ2-1; 8 bases are shared with TRBD1. Germline V lookup: CDR1 LNHDA, CDR2 SQIVND (reference sequence). Trimming at V came to 8 bases and at J to 12 bases, leaving 12 bases not matched to a gene. The CDR3 consists of 13 residues. In nucleotides, the CDR3 is TGTGCCAGTCACCCATCGACAGGGGATGGGCAGTTCTTC. Translation: CASHPSTGDGQFF.

The gene calls are TRBV7-2 and TRBJ1-4; D is perhaps TRBD1 (5 bases). The CDR3 runs to 14 residues. The V gene lost 4 bases and the J gene lost 5 bases, with 11 bases spanning the gap. CDR1 and CDR2 from the germline V gene are SGHTA and FQGNSA. CDR3: CASSSGLPNEKLFF. The CDR3 region has the DNA TGTGCCAGCAGCTCGGGACTGCCGAATGAAAAACTGTTTTTT. Complete variable domain (other parts from reference TRBV7-2 and TRBJ1-4): GAGVSQSPSNKVTEKGKDVELRCDPISGHTALYWYRQSLGQGLEFLIYFQGNSAPDKSGLPSDRFSAERTGGSVSTLTIQRTQQEDSAVYLCASSSGLPNEKLFFGSGTQLSVL.

The chain links TRBV6-5 to TRBJ1-2; D gene uncertain. CDR3 length: 15 residues. V gave up 0 bases and J gave up 6 bases, with 14 bases separating them. Looked up from germline, CDR1 is MNHEY and CDR2 is SVGAGI. The CDR3 DNA sequence: TGTGCCAGCAGTTACTCGAATGAGGGTCTCGATGGCTACACCTTC. Its translation is CASSYSNEGLDGYTF.

The chain couples TRBV3-1 (or the pseudogene TRBV3-2) to TRBJ2-5; 8 bases fit TRBD1. Germline CDR1 is LGHDT and CDR2 is YNNKEL (reference sequence). The CDR3 length is 16 residues. V lost 1 base and J lost 5; bases outside the gene matches: 9. The CDR3 region has the DNA TGTGCCAGCAGCCAAGGAAGGACAGGGCTCAGGGAGACCCAGTACTTC. The encoded protein is CASSQGRTGLRETQYF.

V usage is TRBV7-3 and J usage is TRBJ2-1, with D unclear. The CDR3 extends over 14 amino acids. CDR1 and CDR2 from the germline V gene are SGHTA and FQGTGA. V was pared by 2 bases and J by 2 bases, with 7 bases between. The CDR3 DNA is TGTGCCAGCAGCTTACGCCAGACCTACAATGAGCAGTTCTTC. Translated, it gives CASSLRQTYNEQFF.

The chain combines TRBV11-3 with TRBJ2-2; possibly TRBD2 for D (7 bases). Germline values: CDR1 SGHNT, CDR2 YENEEA. The CDR3 totals 15 residues. With 4 bases removed from V and 7 bases from J, the gap between germline ends came to 16 bases. CDR3 sequence reads: CASSYSGGRGGELFF. DNA for the CDR3: TGTGCCAGCAGCTATTCCGGGGGGCGGGGCGGGGAGCTGTTTTTT.

V and J are TRBV5-1 and TRBJ2-7, with D perhaps TRBD1 (5 bases). Germline CDR1 and CDR2: SGHRS and YFSETQ. Trimming pared 1 base from V and 4 bases from J, leaving 12 bases between. The CDR3 extends over 14 amino acids. Written as DNA, the CDR3 is TGCGCCAGCAGCTTGCTAATACAGGATTACGAGCAGTACTTC. This gives the protein CASSLLIQDYEQYF. The full variable domain, with the rest looked up from reference TRBV5-1 and TRBJ2-7, is KAGVTQTPRYLIKTRGQQVTLSCSPISGHRSVSWYQQTPGQGLQFLFEYFSETQRNKGNFPGRFSGRQFSNSRSEMNVSTLELGDSALYLCASSLLIQDYEQYFGPGTRLTVT.

The chain uses TRBV19 and TRBJ2-1, with 8 positions matching TRBD2. Germline V gene sequence: CDR1 LNHDA, CDR2 SQIVND (reference sequence). The CDR3 extends over 16 amino acids. V lost 4 bases to trimming and J lost 1 base; unmatched junction nucleotides: 6. In DNA form, the CDR3 reads TGTGCCAGTAGTACGCTTAGCGGGGTATCCTACAATGAGCAGTTCTTC. Translation: CASSTLSGVSYNEQFF.

This chain links TRBV9 with TRBJ2-1; D gene ambiguous. Trimming shortened V by 0 bases and J by 6 bases, and 10 bases separated the two germline ends. CDR1 is SGDLS and CDR2 is YYNGEE in the germline V gene. The CDR3 covers 14 residues. CDR3: CASSVDGFTNEQFF. CDR3 bases: TGTGCCAGCAGCGTAGATGGCTTTACCAATGAGCAGTTCTTC.

The chain employs TRBV7-2 and TRBJ1-4, with 7 bases aligning to TRBD1. The CDR3 sequence is 15 residues long. The V gene end was trimmed by 4 bases and the J gene end by 4 bases; junction bases not matched to a gene: 6. CDR1 SGHTA and CDR2 FQGNSA come from the germline V gene. This CDR3 is CASSWTGTVNEKLFF. The DNA for the CDR3 is TGTGCCAGCAGCTGGACCGGGACAGTTAATGAAAAACTGTTTTTT.

The V call is TRBV29-1, the J call TRBJ2-7, with TRBD1 matching over 9 bases. Germline V CDR1 and CDR2: SQVTM, ANQGSEA. This CDR3 is 13 amino acids long. With V trimmed by 7 bases and J by 1 base, 5 bases remained unmatched. The CDR3 sequence is CSAQGAGSYEQYF. The CDR3 nucleotides are TGCAGCGCACAGGGGGCGGGTTCCTACGAGCAGTACTTC.

The V and J genes are TRBV25-1 and TRBJ1-2, with TRBD1 matching 10 bases. CDR3 size: 13 residues. After removal of 5 bases from V and 8 bases from J, the junction contained 5 bases not matched to a gene. Germline V lookup: CDR1 MGHDK, CDR2 SYGVNS. CDR3 in amino acids: CASSRTGGSGYTF. The CDR3 bases are TGTGCCAGCAGTAGGACAGGGGGAAGCGGCTACACCTTC.

The V gene is TRBV9, the J gene TRBJ2-7; no reliable D call. Looked up from germline, CDR1 is SGDLS and CDR2 is YYNGEE. CDR3 size: 13 residues. The V gene lost 0 bases and the J gene lost 3 bases, with 7 bases spanning the gap. The CDR3 loop reads CASSVASDYEQYF. For the CDR3, the DNA is TGTGCCAGCAGCGTAGCTTCAGACTACGAGCAGTACTTC.